This T cell receptor (beta chain) was identified during a study of T cells after yellow fever vaccination. MiXCR was run by TCRdb on the 5' RACE reads, yielding one entry per CDR3 protein. The sample includes tens of thousands of distinct CDR3 sequences, 7.7% seen only once; the top ten take about 40%. This clonotype came up a few times. CDR1 MGHRA and CDR2 YSYEKL come from the germline V gene. Unmatched junction bases numbered 4, after V lost 4 bases and J lost 5 bases. CDR3 length: 13 amino acids. The source material was CD8+ T cells sorted from PBMCs, sampled on the day of the yellow fever booster vaccination. The rearrangement links TRBV4-1 to TRBJ2-5; the match to TRBD2 covers 7 bases. This clonotype originated in a man aged 25 to 40 who received the YFV17D yellow fever vaccine. The CDR3: CASSPSGGETQYF. CDR3 DNA: TGCGCCAGCAGCCCTAGCGGTGGGGAGACCCAGTACTTC.